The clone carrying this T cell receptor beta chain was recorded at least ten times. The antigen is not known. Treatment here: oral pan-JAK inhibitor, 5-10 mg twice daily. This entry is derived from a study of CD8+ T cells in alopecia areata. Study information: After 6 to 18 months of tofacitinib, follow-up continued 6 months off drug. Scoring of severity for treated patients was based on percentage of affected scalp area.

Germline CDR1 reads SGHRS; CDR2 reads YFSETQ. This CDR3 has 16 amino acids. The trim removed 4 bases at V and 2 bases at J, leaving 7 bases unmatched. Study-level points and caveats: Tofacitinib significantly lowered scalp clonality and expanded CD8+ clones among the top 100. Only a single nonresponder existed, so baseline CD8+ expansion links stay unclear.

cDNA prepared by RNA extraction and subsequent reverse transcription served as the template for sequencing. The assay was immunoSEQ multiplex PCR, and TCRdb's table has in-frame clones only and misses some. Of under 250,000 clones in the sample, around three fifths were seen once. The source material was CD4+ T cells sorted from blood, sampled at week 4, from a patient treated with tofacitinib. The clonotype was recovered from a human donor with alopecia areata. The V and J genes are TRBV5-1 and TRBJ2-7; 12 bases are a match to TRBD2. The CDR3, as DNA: TGCGCCAGCAGCCAAACACTAGCGGGGGGAGCCTACGAGCAGTACTTC. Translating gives CASSQTLAGGAYEQYF.